Below, one T cell receptor beta chain is given with its context. Its target is unknown. The CDR3 has 18 residues. Trimming cost V 3 bases and J 5 bases; bases outside gene matches: 15. CDR1 is SGDLS and CDR2 is YYNGEE in the germline V gene. Data came from immunoSEQ multiplex PCR; TCRdb stores just in-frame clones and leaves some out. In the table there are roughly 50,000 clones, approximately 88% of which are singletons. The sample is drawn from a study of PD-L1 blockade in urothelial cancer. Study details: Blood was evaluated 3 weeks (second dose) and 6 weeks after therapy began. A median of about 140,000 T cells was found in the blood samples.

Findings and caveats of the study: Pretreatment TCR clonality in blood, when below the median, was predictive of better survival.

Time point meaning: pretreatment peripheral blood. The material was PBMCs, obtained around atezolizumab (anti-PD-L1) treatment. The chain is built from TRBV9 and TRBJ2-3; 10 bases line up with TRBD2. The origin of this receptor is a woman in her fifties or sixties with urothelial cancer. The CDR3 nucleotides are TGTGCCAGCAGCGCCCGACGAAGCGGGGGGGCCCAGAGAGATACGCAGTATTTT. Translated: CASSARRSGGAQRDTQYF.